The rows below give T cell receptor beta chains drawn from one sample of a study of cytomegalovirus exposure and HLA in healthy donors. Repertoires were generated with immunoSEQ multiplex PCR, while TCRdb's copy carries only in-frame clones and drops some. This sample has tens of thousands of clones, with around 70% found just once. Sequencing was done on a sample of PBMCs. The receptor set was obtained from a male donor in good health and CMV-seropositive. Both conserved end residues are part of each CDR3. The order of the fields is D gene, V gene, J gene, clone size, CDR3 DNA, CDR3 protein. The D gene is left open where the match is weak. Clone size, where shown, is once, few, many, or a class for clones that have expanded.

D: TRBD1; V: TRBV2; J: TRBJ2-2; size: .; DNA: TGTGCCAGCAGGATGGACAGGCGCATTCTGAGCACCGGGGAGCTGTTTTTT; CDR3: CASRMDRRILSTGELFF
D: TRBD1; V: TRBV9; J: TRBJ2-7; size: .; DNA: TGTGCCAGCAGCGTAGGTGGGACAGTCACCTACGAGCAGTACTTC; CDR3: CASSVGGTVTYEQYF
D: TRBD1; V: TRBV10-3; J: TRBJ1-5; size: .; DNA: TGTGCCATCAATTCAGGGGGGAATCAGCCCCAGCATTTT; CDR3: CAINSGGNQPQHF
D: TRBD1; V: TRBV6-5; J: TRBJ1-1; size: .; DNA: TGTGCCAGCAGGAGTAGACAGGGGACCACTGAAGCTTTCTTT; CDR3: CASRSRQGTTEAFF
D: .; V: TRBV7-2; J: TRBJ1-1; size: .; DNA: TGTGCCAGCAGCTTCACAGTGAACACTGAAGCTTTCTTT; CDR3: CASSFTVNTEAFF
D: TRBD2; V: TRBV4-1; J: TRBJ2-1; size: few; DNA: TGCGCCAGCAGCCAACCCCGGACTAGCGGGAGGACCTACAATGAGCAGTTCTTC; CDR3: CASSQPRTSGRTYNEQFF
D: TRBD2; V: TRBV4-2; J: TRBJ2-7; size: .; DNA: TGTGCCAGCAGCCAAGATAGCGGGAGCTCCTACGAGCAGTACTTC; CDR3: CASSQDSGSSYEQYF
D: .; V: TRBV4-1; J: TRBJ2-7; size: .; DNA: TGCGCCAGCACCACCTACGAGCAGTACTTC; CDR3: CASTTYEQYF
D: .; V: TRBV2; J: TRBJ1-2; size: .; DNA: TGTGCCAGCACCTTCGACCCCAGGGATCACTATGGCTACACCTTC; CDR3: CASTFDPRDHYGYTF
D: .; V: TRBV6-1; J: TRBJ2-7; size: .; DNA: TGTGCCAGCAGTGAAGTTGGGGGCGCTGGATCCTACGAGCAGTACTTC; CDR3: CASSEVGGAGSYEQYF
D: TRBD1; V: TRBV27; J: TRBJ2-5; size: few; DNA: TGTGCCAGCAGTTACGGACAGGCCCTCAGGGAGACCCAGTACTTC; CDR3: CASSYGQALRETQYF